Listed below are T cell receptor beta chains from one sample, sequenced in a study of blood T cell repertoires in COVID-19. Produced via immunoSEQ multiplex PCR; TCRdb's table is partial and in-frame only. The repertoire consists of under 300,000 clones, with approximately 89% occurring once and the leading ten covering 1.5% to 2%. The sequenced material came from PBMCs or T cells enriched from blood (not recorded which). The receptors here all came from a woman in her fifties or sixties who had recovered from COVID-19. Each CDR3 is given with its conserved first and last residue. A D gene is named only where the DNA matches it firmly. Only some rows state a clone size, as once, few, many or a class for expanded clones.

V gene	J gene	clone size	D gene	CDR3 DNA	CDR3 protein
TRBV28	TRBJ1-5	.	TRBD1	TGTGCCAGCAGCCAGACAGGGGGCCGGCAGCCCCAGCATTTT	CASSQTGGRQPQHF
TRBV19	TRBJ1-5	.	.	TGTGCCAGTAGTCCTGGGGCGGTACGCCCGGTCAATCAGCCCCAGCATTTT	CASSPGAVRPVNQPQHF
TRBV27	TRBJ2-1	.	TRBD2	TGTGCCATCGGACTAGTCGGGCGTGAGCAGTTCTTC	CAIGLVGREQFF
TRBV30	TRBJ1-3	.	.	TGTGCCTGGGACAGGAGCTCTGGAAACACCATATATTTT	CAWDRSSGNTIYF
TRBV18	TRBJ2-1	.	TRBD2	TGTGCCAGCTCACGGACTAGCGGGACTTACAATGAGCAGTTCTTC	CASSRTSGTYNEQFF
TRBV9	TRBJ2-7	.	.	TGTGCCAGCAGCCCCTCGGTAGGGGCCACCTACGAGCAGTACTTC	CASSPSVGATYEQYF
TRBV10-3	TRBJ2-7	.	TRBD1	TGTGCCATCAGCACGGGACAGGGGGACCGGGAGCAGTACTTC	CAISTGQGDREQYF
TRBV2	TRBJ2-5	.	.	TGTGCCAGCAGTGCGATCTCGACTTTCCAAGAGACCCAGTACTTC	CASSAISTFQETQYF
TRBV27	TRBJ2-5	.	TRBD1	TGTGCCAGCAGTTCCACCCCCGGGACAGGGATGGAGACCCAGTACTTC	CASSSTPGTGMETQYF
TRBV24-1	TRBJ1-5	once	.	TGTGCCACCAGTGATTCCCGGACACTTAGCAATCAGCCCCAGCATTTT	CATSDSRTLSNQPQHF
TRBV10-3	TRBJ2-1	.	TRBD2	TGTGCCATCAGTGAGGAGCGGGAGGGATTTGGGCATGAGCAGTTCTTC	CAISEEREGFGHEQFF
TRBV5-1	TRBJ2-1	.	TRBD2	TGCGCCAGCGAGGGACTATGGGGCAATGAGCAGTTCTTC	CASEGLWGNEQFF
TRBV19	TRBJ1-1	.	.	TGTGCCAGTAGCCCTGGGGCCGTCCAAGAAGCTTTCTTT	CASSPGAVQEAFF
TRBV19	TRBJ1-2	.	.	TGTGCCAGTAGACTACTCGGGGGAGGGGGCTATGGCTACACCTTC	CASRLLGGGGYGYTF
TRBV5-1	TRBJ2-7	.	TRBD1	TGCGCCAGCAGCCCCGGGACAGGGGGTAAGGAGGAGCAGTACTTC	CASSPGTGGKEEQYF
TRBV9	TRBJ1-3	once	.	TGTGCCAGCAGCGATTCAGGGGCTAGCTCTGGAAACACCATATATTTT	CASSDSGASSGNTIYF
TRBV5-1	TRBJ2-6	.	.	TGCGCCAGCAGCCCTACTGATTTAACCGGGTCCTCCCACTCTGGGGCCAACGTCCTGACTTTC	CASSPTDLTGSSHSGANVLTF
TRBV18	TRBJ1-5	.	TRBD1	TGTGCCAGCTCACTTAGGGACAGGGTCAATCAGCCCCAGCATTTT	CASSLRDRVNQPQHF
TRBV19	TRBJ1-5	.	.	TGTGCCAGTACCGACATCCGACAGTCTTCCCATCAGCCCCAGCATTTT	CASTDIRQSSHQPQHF
TRBV27	TRBJ2-4	.	.	TGTGCCAGCAGCCGGCGCCCGGTGGGGGGCAAAAACATTCAGTACTTC	CASSRRPVGGKNIQYF
TRBV4-1	TRBJ2-7	.	TRBD2	TGCGCCAGCAGCCAGCTAGCGGGGGGCTACTACGAGCAGTACTTC	CASSQLAGGYYEQYF
TRBV7-2	TRBJ1-6	.	.	TGTGCCAGCAGCTTGAATCTTCGGGTCGGTTGGGAGTCACCCCTCCACTTT	CASSLNLRVGWESPLHF
TRBV5-1	TRBJ2-5	.	.	TGCGCCAGCAGCTTGACGCCCACAAACCAAGAGACCCAGTACTTC	CASSLTPTNQETQYF
TRBV7-9	TRBJ1-4	.	TRBD1	TGTGCCAGCAGCTCCCGGACAGGGTGGGAGAGGGAGAATGAAAAACTGTTTTTT	CASSSRTGWERENEKLFF
TRBV7-3	TRBJ1-6	.	.	TGTGCCAGCAGCTTCAGAGCTAGCTCCTATAATTCACCCCTCCACTTT	CASSFRASSYNSPLHF
TRBV18	TRBJ1-6	.	TRBD1	TGTGCCAGCTCTCCGGGACAGGATAATTCACCCCTCCACTTT	CASSPGQDNSPLHF